This T cell receptor (beta chain) was identified during a study of T cell responses to AZD1222 COVID-19 vaccine. Study-level points and caveats: Elevations in Spike-specific TCR breadth and depth followed administration of two AZD1222 doses.

About this clone: Its antigen is not identified.

Only in-frame clones appear in the TCRdb table, and some are missing; sequencing was by immunoSEQ multiplex PCR. The data show 85,000 to 90,000 clones, with around nine tenths seen just once and about 3% held by the top ten. CDR3 length equals 14 residues. Germline CDR1 is GTSNPN and CDR2 is SVGIG (reference sequence). The germline V and J ends were trimmed by 5 bases and 1 base, with 12 bases remaining between them. Sequencing was performed on peripheral blood, taken on day 0 of AZD1222 vaccination. The receptor was isolated from an adult in good health. V is TRBV30 and J is TRBJ1-3; a possible D gene is TRBD1 (6 bases). Written as DNA, the CDR3 is TGTGCCTGGGGTACAGGGCTATCTGGAAACACCATATATTTT. Translation gives CAWGTGLSGNTIYF.